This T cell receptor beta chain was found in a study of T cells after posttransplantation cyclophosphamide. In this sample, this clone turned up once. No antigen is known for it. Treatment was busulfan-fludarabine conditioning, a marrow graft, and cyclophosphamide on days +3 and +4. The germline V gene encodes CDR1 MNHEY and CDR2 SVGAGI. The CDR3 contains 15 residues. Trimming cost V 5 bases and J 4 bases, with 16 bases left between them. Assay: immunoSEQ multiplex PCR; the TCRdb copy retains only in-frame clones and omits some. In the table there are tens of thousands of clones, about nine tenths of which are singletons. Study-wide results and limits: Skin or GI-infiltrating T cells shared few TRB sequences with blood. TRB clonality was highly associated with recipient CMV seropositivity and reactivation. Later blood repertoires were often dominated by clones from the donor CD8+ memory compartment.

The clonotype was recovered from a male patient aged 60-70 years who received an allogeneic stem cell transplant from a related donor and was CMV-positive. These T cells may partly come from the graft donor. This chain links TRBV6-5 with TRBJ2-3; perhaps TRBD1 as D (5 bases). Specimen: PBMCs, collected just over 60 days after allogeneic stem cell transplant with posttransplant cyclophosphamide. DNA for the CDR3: TGTGCCAGCAGTCAACGACAGAGTAGATCAGATACGCAGTATTTT. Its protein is CASSQRQSRSDTQYF.